The 2 T cell receptor beta chains listed next were all sequenced from one sample in a study of beta chain features in type 1 diabetes. Every bit of the isolated RNA underwent reverse transcription, so sequencing read expressed TCRB transcripts. Data came from immunoSEQ multiplex PCR; TCRdb stores just in-frame clones and leaves some out. In the table there are 150,000 or so clones, roughly 50% of which are singletons. Sequenced input: Tregs from blood. These receptors all stem from a man aged 18 to 30 in good health.

This clone was seen more than once but under ten times. The CDR3 DNA reads as TGCAGCCACAGGGTTGCCGGGGCCAACGTCCTGACTTTC. It codes for CSHRVAGANVLTF. The chain combines TRBV29-1 with TRBJ2-6; tentatively, D is TRBD1 (6 bases). Germline CDR1 reads SQVTM; CDR2 reads ANQGSEA. Trimming took 8 bases from V and 4 from J, leaving 12 bases between them. The CDR3 loop spans 13 amino acids.

Here the CDR3 reads CASSLGTGIQETQYF. CDR3 bases: TGTGCCAGCAGCTTAGGGACAGGGATCCAAGAGACCCAGTACTTC. This sequence joins TRBV11-2 and TRBJ2-5, with TRBD1 matching 8 bases. Germline CDR1 is SGHAT and CDR2 is FQNNGV. This CDR3 contains 15 residues. V dropped 1 base and J dropped 1; count of bases not matched to a gene: 2. The full variable domain, in which reference TRBV11-2 and TRBJ2-5 provide the parts outside the CDR3, is EAGVAQSPRYKIIEKRQSVAFWCNPISGHATLYWYQQILGQGPKLLIQFQNNGVVDDSQLPKDRFSAERLKGVDSTLKIQPAKLEDSAVYLCASSLGTGIQETQYFGPGTRLLVL.